The 11 T cell receptor beta chains below were found in one sample sequenced in a study of control samples from healthy donors and cancer patients. TCRdb's copy holds only in-frame clones and misses some; the assay was immunoSEQ multiplex PCR. The sample lists about 130,000 clones, approximately 91% occurring once. Sequencing was done on a sample of blood. The receptors come from a man aged 45-65 years in good health.

The genes are TRBV28 and TRBJ2-7; weak D call: TRBD2 (5 bases). Germline V CDR1 and CDR2: MDHEN, SYDVKM. V was trimmed by 6 bases and J by 4 bases, leaving 10 bases between them. The CDR3 runs 12 residues. CDR3 loop: CASSQAGYEQYF. The DNA of the CDR3 is TGTGCCAGCAGCCAGGCGGGTTACGAGCAGTACTTC.

CDR3 loop: CASNSGYNEQFF. In DNA form, the CDR3 reads TGTGCCAGCAACTCGGGGTACAATGAGCAGTTCTTC. The V gene is TRBV27, the J gene TRBJ2-1; perhaps TRBD2 as D (5 bases). The germline gives CDR1 MNHEY, CDR2 SMNVEV (reference sequence). V lost 7 bases and J lost 4, with 8 bases in between. CDR3 length: 12 amino acids.

The rearrangement uses TRBV3-1 (or the pseudogene TRBV3-2) and TRBJ2-5; the D gene is possibly TRBD2 (5 bases). CDR1 and CDR2 from the germline V gene are LGHDT and YNNKEL (reference sequence). The V end lost 4 bases, the J end lost 4 bases, and 13 bases lay between the germline ends. The CDR3 runs 14 residues. CDR3 DNA: TGTGCCAGCAGCCTACTAGGAAGAGCAGAGACCCAGTACTTC. This encodes CASSLLGRAETQYF.

The genes are TRBV12-2 and TRBJ2-7; TRBD2 is the table's D call, not checked against the DNA. TRBV12-2 constitutes a pseudogene. The CDR3 spans 18 residues. The CDR3 is CASRLVLLGSGGNYEQYF. CDR3 DNA: TGTGCAAGTCGCTTAGTTTTGTTGGGTTCGGGGGGGAACTACGAGCAGTACTTC.

This chain connects TRBV2 to TRBJ2-7; D is possibly TRBD1 or TRBD2 (5 bases each). Per germline, CDR1 SNHLY and CDR2 FYNNEI. This CDR3 is built from 12 residues. V lost 6 bases and J 2 bases, leaving 8 bases between the germline ends. CDR3 bases: TGTGCCAGCAGAGGGGAGACCTACGAGCAGTACTTC. Its translation: CASRGETYEQYF.

The V call is TRBV4-2, the J call TRBJ2-7; TRBD2 aligns across 8 bases. The germline gives CDR1 LGHNA, CDR2 YNFKEQ. V lost 1 base to trimming and J lost 2 bases; unmatched junction nucleotides: 4. The CDR3 length is 15 residues. Written as DNA, the CDR3 is TGTGCCAGCAGCCAAGGCCGGGGGGGCCCCTACGAGCAGTACTTC. Amino acid sequence: CASSQGRGGPYEQYF.

V usage is TRBV5-4 and J usage is TRBJ2-1; 8 positions agree with TRBD1. This CDR3 has 15 residues. The germline gives CDR1 SGHNT, CDR2 YYREEE (reference sequence). V dropped 4 bases and J dropped 8; count of bases not matched to a gene: 11. CDR3 sequence (DNA): TGTGCCAGCAGCCGCACAACAGGGGGGAACCATGAGCAGTTCTTC. It translates to CASSRTTGGNHEQFF. The variable domain in full, with the rest retrieved from reference TRBV5-4 and TRBJ2-1, is ETGVTQSPTHLIKTRGQQVTLRCSSQSGHNTVSWYQQALGQGPQFIFQYYREEENGRGNFPPRFSGLQFPNYSSELNVNALELDDSALYLCASSRTTGGNHEQFFGPGTRLTVL.

This clone was picked up one time. The CDR3 nucleotides read TGTGCCAGCAGCAACAGCGGGACACCTAGCACAGATACGCAGTATTTT. The encoded protein is CASSNSGTPSTDTQYF. The chain couples TRBV7-8 to TRBJ2-3, with a tentative D call TRBD2 (7 bases). The CDR3 extends over 16 amino acids. V was cut by 5 bases and J by 0 bases, with 15 bases left in between. The germline gives CDR1 SGHVS, CDR2 FQNEAQ.

This chain uses TRBV3-1 (or the pseudogene TRBV3-2) with TRBJ2-1; the D call may be TRBD1 or TRBD2 (6 bases each). There are 15 residues in the CDR3. With 3 bases removed from V and 0 bases from J, the gap between germline ends came to 9 bases. The V gene's germline CDR1 is LGHDT and CDR2 YNNKEL (reference sequence). CDR3 amino acids: CASSHGGPSYNEQFF. The CDR3 DNA reads as TGTGCCAGCAGCCACGGGGGCCCCTCCTACAATGAGCAGTTCTTC.

The CDR3 DNA reads as TGTGCCACCTCACCCTGGACAGGGAACACTGAAGCTTTCTTT. This translates into CATSPWTGNTEAFF. The chain is built from TRBV19 and TRBJ1-1, with 7 bases identical to TRBD1. In germline, CDR1 is LNHDA, CDR2 SQIVND (reference sequence). J gave up 1 base and V 10 bases, and 9 bases lay outside the gene matches. This CDR3 region has 14 residues.

The V gene is TRBV28, the J gene TRBJ1-6; D is perhaps TRBD1 (6 bases). The germline V gene has CDR1 MDHEN and CDR2 SYDVKM. The CDR3 is 15 residues long. The V and J ends lost 2 bases and 6 bases respectively, with 11 bases between them. In DNA, the CDR3 is TGTGCCAGCAGTTTAGTGTCGGGGGCTAATTCACCCCTCCACTTT. Translated, it gives CASSLVSGANSPLHF.